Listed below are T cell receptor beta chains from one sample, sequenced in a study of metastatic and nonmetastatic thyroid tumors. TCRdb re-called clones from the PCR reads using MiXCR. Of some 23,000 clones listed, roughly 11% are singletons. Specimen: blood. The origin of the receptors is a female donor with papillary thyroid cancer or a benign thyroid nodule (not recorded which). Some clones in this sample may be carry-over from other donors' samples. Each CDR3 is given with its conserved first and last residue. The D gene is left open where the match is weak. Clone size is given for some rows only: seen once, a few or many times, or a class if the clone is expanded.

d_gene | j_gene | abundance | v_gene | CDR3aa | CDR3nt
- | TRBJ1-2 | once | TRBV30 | CAWSRGERGYTF | TGTGCCTGGAGTCGCGGGGAGAGAGGCTACACCTTC
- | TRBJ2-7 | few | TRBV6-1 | CVSSEWGKGYEQYF | TGTGTCAGCAGTGAATGGGGTAAAGGATACGAGCAGTACTTC
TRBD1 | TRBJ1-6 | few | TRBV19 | CASSIGTGGFSPLHF | TGTGCCAGTAGTATCGGGACAGGGGGTTTCTCACCCCTCCACTTT
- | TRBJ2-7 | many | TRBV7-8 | CASSLILGEQYF | TGTGCCAGCAGCTTAATTTTGGGGGAGCAGTACTTC
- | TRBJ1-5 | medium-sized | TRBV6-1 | CASQGWNQPQHF | TGTGCCAGCCAGGGGTGGAATCAGCCCCAGCATTTT
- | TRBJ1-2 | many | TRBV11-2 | CASSWATGGGYTF | TGTGCCAGCAGCTGGGCGACAGGAGGCGGCTACACCTTC
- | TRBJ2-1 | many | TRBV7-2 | CASSLPGHEQFF | TGTGCCAGCAGCCTGCCCGGACATGAGCAGTTCTTC
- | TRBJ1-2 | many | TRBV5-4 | CASSLEVNSAGHLGYTF | TGTGCCAGCAGCTTGGAGGTTAATTCCGCAGGGCATCTTGGCTACACCTTC
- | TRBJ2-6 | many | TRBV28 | CASSTEHSGANVLTF | TGTGCCAGCAGCACAGAACACTCTGGGGCCAACGTCCTGACTTTC
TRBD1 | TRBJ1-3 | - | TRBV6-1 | CASSSRDRGNTIYF | TGTGCCAGCAGTAGCCGGGACAGGGGAAACACCATATATTTT
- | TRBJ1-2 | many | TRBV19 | CASSPQRQANYGYTF | TGTGCCAGTAGTCCCCAACGACAAGCTAACTATGGCTACACCTTC
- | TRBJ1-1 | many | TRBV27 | CARGRLVGAFF | TGTGCCAGGGGGCGGTTAGTGGGAGCTTTCTTT
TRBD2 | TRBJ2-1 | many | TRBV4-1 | CASSQEGLPNEQFF | TGCGCCAGCAGCCAAGAGGGACTACCCAATGAGCAGTTCTTC
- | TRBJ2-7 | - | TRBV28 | CASSFFISLGTSSYEQYF | TGTGCCAGCAGTTTTTTCATTAGTTTAGGGACCTCCTCCTACGAGCAGTACTTC
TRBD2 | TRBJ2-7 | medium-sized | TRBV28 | CASRLAGYRSYEQYF | TGTGCCAGCAGATTAGCGGGATATCGTTCCTACGAGCAGTACTTC
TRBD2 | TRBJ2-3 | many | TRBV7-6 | CASSRTSLDTQYF | TGTGCCAGCAGCCGGACTAGTTTAGATACGCAGTATTTT
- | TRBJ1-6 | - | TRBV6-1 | CASSVPVDSHLHF | TGTGCCAGCAGTGTGCCTGTGGATTCACACCTACACTTT
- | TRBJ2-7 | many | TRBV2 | CASSSSTKVYSYEQYF | TGTGCCAGCAGTTCCTCGACTAAAGTCTACTCCTACGAGCAGTACTTC
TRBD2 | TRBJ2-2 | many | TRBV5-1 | CASSVDLAGTGELFF | TGCGCCAGCAGCGTCGATCTAGCGGGAACCGGGGAGCTGTTTTTT
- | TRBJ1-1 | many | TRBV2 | CASNLRDTSEAFF | TGTGCCAGCAACCTCCGGGACACGTCTGAAGCTTTCTTT
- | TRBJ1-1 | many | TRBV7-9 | CASSLEYTEAFF | TGTGCCAGCAGCCTCGAGTACACTGAAGCTTTCTTT
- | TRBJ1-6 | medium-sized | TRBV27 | CASSSQVYNSPLHF | TGTGCCAGCAGTTCACAAGTCTATAATTCACCCCTCCACTTT
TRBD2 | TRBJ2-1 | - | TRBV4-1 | CTSSQPPSGYNEQFF | TGCACCAGCAGCCAGCCACCTAGCGGTTACAATGAGCAGTTCTTC
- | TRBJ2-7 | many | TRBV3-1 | CASSRVSAHEQYF | TGTGCCAGCAGCCGGGTCAGCGCCCACGAGCAGTACTTC
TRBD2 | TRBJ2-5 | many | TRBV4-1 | CASSQGLAGGPSMETQYF | TGCGCCAGCAGCCAAGGCCTAGCGGGAGGGCCGTCAATGGAGACCCAGTACTTC
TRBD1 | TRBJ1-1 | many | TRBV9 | CASSVNAGGIAEAFF | TGTGCCAGCAGCGTAAATGCAGGGGGAATCGCTGAAGCTTTCTTT
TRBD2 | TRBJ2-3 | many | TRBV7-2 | CASSQGLVRAQYF | TGTGCCAGCAGCCAGGGACTAGTTAGGGCGCAGTATTTT
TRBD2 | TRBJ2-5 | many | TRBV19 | CANRPGLAQETQYF | TGTGCCAACCGTCCCGGACTAGCCCAAGAGACCCAGTACTTC
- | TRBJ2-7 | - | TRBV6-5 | CASSSPEGVYEQYF | TGTGCCAGCAGTTCCCCAGAGGGAGTTTACGAGCAATACTTC
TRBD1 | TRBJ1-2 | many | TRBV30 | CAWRKTGTFYGYTF | TGTGCCTGGAGAAAGACAGGGACTTTCTATGGCTACACCTTC
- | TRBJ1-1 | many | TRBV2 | CASSATAMNTEAFF | TGTGCCAGCAGTGCGACGGCAATGAACACTGAAGCTTTCTTT
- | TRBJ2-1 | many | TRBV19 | CASSILSGPPYNEQFF | TGTGCCAGTAGTATCTTGAGCGGTCCCCCCTACAATGAGCAGTTCTTC
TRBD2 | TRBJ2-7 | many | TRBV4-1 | CASSQLWTSGSSYEQYF | TGCGCCAGCAGCCAGCTCTGGACTAGCGGGAGTTCCTACGAGCAGTACTTC
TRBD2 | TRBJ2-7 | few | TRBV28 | CASSPIAGVEVYEQYF | TGTGCCAGCAGTCCCATAGCGGGAGTTGAGGTGTACGAGCAGTACTTC
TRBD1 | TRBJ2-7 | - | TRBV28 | CASSHRTGRGYEQYF | TGTGCCAGCAGCCATCGGACAGGGAGAGGCTACGAGCAGTACTTC
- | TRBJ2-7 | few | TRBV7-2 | CASSFSSYEQYF | TGTGCCAGCAGCTTTAGCTCCTACGAGCAGTACTTC
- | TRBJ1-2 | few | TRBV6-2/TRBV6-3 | CASSPPFNYGYTF | TGTGCCAGCAGTCCCCCCTTTAACTATGGCTACACCTTC
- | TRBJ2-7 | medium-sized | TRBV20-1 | CSAIDVVNAYEQYF | TGCAGTGCTATTGACGTCGTCAACGCCTACGAGCAGTACTTC
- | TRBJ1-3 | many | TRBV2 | CASKRQSGNTIYF | TGTGCCAGCAAAAGACAGAGTGGAAACACCATATATTTT
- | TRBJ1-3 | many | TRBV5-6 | CASSLQGTSGNTIYF | TGTGCCAGCAGCTTGCAGGGGACCTCTGGAAACACCATATATTTT
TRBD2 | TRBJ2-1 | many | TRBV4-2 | CASSPPSGTHSKTYNEQFF | TGTGCCAGCAGCCCCCCTAGCGGGACCCACTCTAAAACCTACAATGAGCAGTTCTTC
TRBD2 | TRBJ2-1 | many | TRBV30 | CAWSLGASGNNEQFF | TGTGCCTGGAGTTTAGGGGCTAGCGGTAACAATGAGCAGTTCTTC
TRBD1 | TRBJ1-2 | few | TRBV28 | CASSLTGFVYGYTF | TGTGCCAGCAGTCTGACAGGGTTTGTATATGGCTACACCTTC
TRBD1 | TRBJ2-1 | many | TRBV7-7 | CASSSTDRGNNEQFF | TGTGCTAGCAGCTCCACGGACAGGGGGAACAATGAGCAGTTCTTC
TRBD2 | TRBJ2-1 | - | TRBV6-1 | CASSSGREANEQFF | TGTGCCAGCAGTAGCGGGAGGGAGGCCAATGAGCAGTTCTTC
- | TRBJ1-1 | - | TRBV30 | CAWRPRTPNTEAFF | TGTGCCTGGAGGCCCCGGACTCCGAACACTGAAGCTTTCTTT
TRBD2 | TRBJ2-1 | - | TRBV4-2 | CASSHMGLAGPSTSEQFF | TGTGCCAGCAGCCATATGGGACTAGCGGGACCCTCAACGAGTGAGCAGTTCTTC
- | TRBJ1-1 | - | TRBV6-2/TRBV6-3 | CASSYFVGCEAFF | TGTGCCAGCAGTTACTTTGTTGGATGCGAAGCTTTCTTT
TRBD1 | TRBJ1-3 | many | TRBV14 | CASRLRDRGQSGNTIYF | TGTGCCAGCAGACTCCGGGACAGGGGACAATCTGGAAACACCATATATTTT
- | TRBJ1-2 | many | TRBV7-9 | CASSSYRASNYGYTF | TGTGCCAGCAGCTCATACAGAGCTTCTAACTATGGCTACACCTTC
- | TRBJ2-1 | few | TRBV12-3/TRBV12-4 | CASSPGANMIEQFF | TGTGCCAGCAGCCCCGGAGCAAACATGATCGAGCAGTTCTTC
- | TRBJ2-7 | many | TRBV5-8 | CASSPYVGNEQYF | TGTGCCAGCAGCCCGTACGTGGGGAACGAGCAGTACTTC
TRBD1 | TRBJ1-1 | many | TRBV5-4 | CASSLGGQGLEAFF | TGTGCCAGCAGCTTGGGAGGACAGGGGCTTGAAGCTTTCTTT